The T cell receptor beta chain under discussion was sequenced for a study of T-cell reconstitution after alpha-beta-depleted transplantation in children. Unique molecular identifiers were incorporated when the TCRbeta library was constructed. TCRdb re-analysed the PCR reads in MiXCR, keeping a single row per CDR3 protein. Of some 70,000 distinct CDR3 sequences listed, 7.3% are singletons. This clonotype was found many times. The germline gives CDR1 MNHEY, CDR2 SMNVEV (reference sequence). V was shortened by 7 bases and J by 6 bases, with 17 bases between the two germline ends. This CDR3 comprises 14 residues.

V gene TRBV27 combines with J gene TRBJ2-3; D perhaps matches TRBD2 (6 bases). Sample: PBMCs from the stem cell graft donor, taken from the stem cell graft. The receptor was derived from a human donor who donated a stem cell graft to a child with acute lymphoblastic leukemia. CDR3 bases: TGTGCCAGCACCCCTAGGCGGGGATCCGATACGCAGTATTTT. The encoded protein is CASTPRRGSDTQYF.